This T cell receptor (beta chain) was observed in a study of cytomegalovirus exposure and HLA in healthy donors. The CDR3 consists of 19 residues. From germline, CDR1 is SGDLS and CDR2 YYNGEE. With 3 bases clipped from V and 0 bases from J, the junction kept 18 bases outside the gene matches. A multiplex PCR was run with 60 Vbeta primers and 13 Jbeta primers. Authors' data handling: The authors later counted 65 million to 80 million unique TCR beta chains, some 12 million of them shared. Assay used: immunoSEQ multiplex PCR; TCRdb lists only in-frame clones, some missing. V and J calls and clone size come straight from that table; D and trimming were deduced from the DNA. The table lists 150,000 to 200,000 clones, 75% to 80% of them singletons. Notes on this clone: What it binds is unknown.

Study-wide points: An analysis that came later showed most CMV-associated TCR beta chains appearing HLA-restricted. The HLA-A and HLA-B alleles of most subjects were reportedly predicted accurately from TCR beta sequences.

The sequence was collected from a woman under 40 in good health and CMV-seropositive. The sequencing sample was made of PBMCs. The chain carries TRBV9 and TRBJ2-7; 7 bases align to TRBD2. This CDR3 is CASSEARGDAGPNSYEQYF. As DNA, the CDR3 is TGTGCCAGCAGCGAAGCCCGGGGGGACGCGGGCCCCAACTCCTACGAGCAGTACTTC.